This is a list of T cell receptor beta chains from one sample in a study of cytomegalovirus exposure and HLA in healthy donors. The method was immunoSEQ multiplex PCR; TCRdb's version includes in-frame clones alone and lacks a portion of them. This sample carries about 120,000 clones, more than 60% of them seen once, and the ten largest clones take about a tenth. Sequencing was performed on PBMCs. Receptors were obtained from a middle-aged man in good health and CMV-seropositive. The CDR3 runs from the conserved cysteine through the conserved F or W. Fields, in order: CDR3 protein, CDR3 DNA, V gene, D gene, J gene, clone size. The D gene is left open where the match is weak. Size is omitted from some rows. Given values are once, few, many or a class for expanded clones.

CATSRDVRGPGETQYF TGTGCCACCAGCAGAGATGTTAGGGGGCCGGGGGAGACCCAGTACTTC TRBV15 TRBD1 TRBJ2-5 NA
CASSPPGTGGTGELFF TGTGCCAGCTCACCACCGGGGACAGGGGGCACCGGGGAGCTGTTTTTT TRBV18 TRBD1 TRBJ2-2 NA
CASSLPGLIYNEQFF TGTGCCAGCAGTTTACCGGGACTGATATACAATGAGCAGTTCTTC TRBV28 NA TRBJ2-1 NA
CASSSQRDTEAFF TGTGCCAGCAGCTCGCAGAGGGACACTGAAGCTTTCTTT TRBV7-3 NA TRBJ1-1 NA
CASSLVGQSFHEQYF TGTGCCAGCAGCTTAGTAGGACAGTCTTTCCACGAGCAGTACTTC TRBV7-2 NA TRBJ2-7 NA
CASRTTGRDTEAFF TGTGCCAGTAGAACTACGGGGAGGGACACTGAAGCTTTCTTT TRBV19 NA TRBJ1-1 NA
CASRPSPGRGRNTEAFF TGCGCCAGCAGGCCCTCCCCTGGGAGGGGGAGGAACACTGAAGCTTTCTTT TRBV5-1 NA TRBJ1-1 once
CASSLAHGGPYEQYF TGTGCCAGCAGCTTAGCCCATGGAGGGCCCTACGAGCAGTACTTC TRBV11-1 NA TRBJ2-7 few
CASSLSVSSEQFF TGTGCCAGCAGCTTATCTGTTTCGAGCGAGCAGTTCTTC TRBV7-2 NA TRBJ2-1 NA
CASSSGGRGYGYTF TGTGCCAGCAGTTCGGGGGGAAGGGGCTATGGCTACACCTTC TRBV28 NA TRBJ1-2 NA
CSGGVRTDTQYF TGCAGCGGCGGAGTCCGCACAGATACGCAGTATTTT TRBV29-1 NA TRBJ2-3 NA
CASSPDRGLGYTF TGTGCCAGCTCACCGGACAGAGGGCTTGGCTACACCTTC TRBV18 NA TRBJ1-2 NA
CASSYSVGANTEAFF TGTGCCAGCAGTTACTCTGTGGGCGCAAACACTGAAGCTTTCTTT TRBV6-5 NA TRBJ1-1 few
CASSSRGAGGNTIYF TGTGCCAGCAGTTCCCGGGGGGCGGGTGGAAACACCATATATTTT TRBV28 NA TRBJ1-3 few
CASSPLASSGAYNEQFF TGTGCCAGCTCACCACTGGCCTCCAGCGGAGCCTACAATGAGCAGTTCTTC TRBV18 NA TRBJ2-1 NA
CASSTRPLGSGGTDTQYF TGTGCCAGTAGTACCCGCCCTTTAGGGTCGGGGGGCACAGATACGCAGTATTTT TRBV19 NA TRBJ2-3 few
CASSLRFNRGGGYTF TGCGCCAGCAGCTTGAGGTTTAACAGGGGAGGTGGCTACACCTTC TRBV5-1 TRBD1 TRBJ1-2 NA
CSAASPGRVNTEAFF TGCAGCGCCGCGTCCCCCGGGAGGGTGAACACTGAAGCTTTCTTT TRBV29-1 NA TRBJ1-1 NA
CASSRDRGNTIYF TGTGCCAGCAGCCGGGACAGGGGAAACACCATATATTTT TRBV7-7 TRBD1 TRBJ1-3 once
CASSLYRANTEAFF TGTGCCAGCAGTTTATACAGGGCGAACACTGAAGCTTTCTTT TRBV27 NA TRBJ1-1 NA
CASILSGVVEGYGYTF TGTGCCAGCATTCTATCCGGGGTAGTAGAGGGCTATGGCTACACCTTC TRBV5-4 NA TRBJ1-2 NA
CASSLVAGQQTQYF TGTGCCAGCAGCTTAGTGGCAGGGCAACAGACCCAGTACTTC TRBV7-9 NA TRBJ2-5 NA
CASSVETGSDQPQHF TGTGCCAGCAGCGTAGAGACAGGCTCAGATCAGCCCCAGCATTTT TRBV9 NA TRBJ1-5 NA
CATSRALGLASEQYF TGTGCCACCAGCAGAGCTCTGGGACTAGCGAGCGAGCAGTACTTC TRBV15 TRBD2 TRBJ2-7 few
CASGGQPNTEAFF TGTGCCAGTGGGGGACAGCCGAACACTGAAGCTTTCTTT TRBV2 TRBD1 TRBJ1-1 once
CASSLEQVSYEQYF TGCGCCAGCAGCTTGGAGCAGGTCTCCTACGAGCAGTACTTC TRBV5-1 NA TRBJ2-7 NA
CASSENQGNTEAFF TGTGCCAGCAGTGAAAACCAGGGGAACACTGAAGCTTTCTTT TRBV6-1 NA TRBJ1-1 NA
CASSKRRRTGGLNTEAFF TGTGCCAGCAGCAAAAGACGTCGAACAGGGGGCTTAAACACTGAAGCTTTCTTT TRBV21-1 NA TRBJ1-1 NA
CASSPRTGGIVGELFF TGTGCCAGCAGCCCCCGGACAGGGGGGATCGTCGGGGAGCTGTTTTTT TRBV7-7 TRBD1 TRBJ2-2 NA
CASSPNRRGTGNTEAFF TGTGCCAGCTCCCCCAACAGGAGAGGTACCGGGAACACTGAAGCTTTCTTT TRBV18 NA TRBJ1-1 few
CASSLIGSGRVAYEQYF TGTGCCAGCAGCTTAATTGGGTCGGGCAGGGTGGCCTACGAGCAGTACTTC TRBV7-2 NA TRBJ2-7 NA
CASSLATGTNEKLFF TGTGCCAGCAGCTTAGCGACAGGAACTAATGAAAAACTGTTTTTT TRBV7-9 NA TRBJ1-4 once
CASSEEKGANSPLHF TGTGCCAGCAGTGAAGAAAAAGGGGCAAATTCACCCCTCCACTTT TRBV6-1 NA TRBJ1-6 few
CAISSQGEDTQYF TGTGCCATCAGTTCACAGGGGGAAGATACGCAGTATTTT TRBV10-3 TRBD1 TRBJ2-3 NA
CASSDLGRGNRNEQFF TGTGCCAGCAGTGACCTCGGCAGGGGAAACCGAAATGAGCAGTTCTTC TRBV25-1 NA TRBJ2-1 NA
CASSPGEGGYEQYF TGTGCCAGCAGTCCTGGGGAGGGCGGCTACGAGCAGTACTTC TRBV6-6 TRBD2 TRBJ2-7 few
CAWSVSTDQETQYF TGTGCCTGGAGTGTATCCACAGACCAAGAGACCCAGTACTTC TRBV30 NA TRBJ2-5 NA
CASSLEGTGFRSYEQYF TGTGCCAGCAGCTTGGAGGGGACAGGGTTTAGATCCTACGAGCAGTACTTC TRBV5-8 TRBD1 TRBJ2-7 NA
CASSFAGDSFYEQYF TGTGCCAGCAGTTTCGCCGGGGACAGCTTTTACGAGCAGTACTTC TRBV6-5 TRBD1 TRBJ2-7 NA
CASSYSGTGMNTEAFF TGTGCCAGCAGTTACTCAGGTACGGGGATGAACACTGAAGCTTTCTTT TRBV6-5 NA TRBJ1-1 NA
CASGDQGGGFNSPLHF TGTGCCAGTGGTGATCAGGGCGGAGGGTTTAATTCACCCCTCCACTTT TRBV6-6 NA TRBJ1-6 NA
CASSLEGLAGVGTGELFF TGTGCCAGCAGCTTGGAGGGACTAGCGGGAGTTGGTACCGGGGAGCTGTTTTTT TRBV5-6 TRBD2 TRBJ2-2 NA
CASRPTRSHEQFF TGTGCCAGCAGACCTACTAGATCCCATGAGCAGTTCTTC TRBV13 NA TRBJ2-1 NA
CASGQGGRYTQYF TGTGCCAGCGGACAGGGGGGTCGATATACGCAGTATTTT TRBV10-3 TRBD1 TRBJ2-3 NA
CAWSVRGSEAFF TGTGCCTGGAGTGTACGTGGGAGTGAAGCTTTCTTT TRBV30 NA TRBJ1-1 few
CASATPPTGELFF TGTGCCAGCGCTACCCCACCAACCGGGGAGCTGTTTTTT TRBV7-2 NA TRBJ2-2 few
CASSEARTSSGELFF TGTGCCAGCAGTGAAGCTCGGACTAGCTCCGGGGAGCTGTTTTTT TRBV2 TRBD2 TRBJ2-2 NA
CASSLGSEGNEQFF TGCGCCAGCAGCTTGGGTTCGGAGGGGAATGAGCAGTTCTTC TRBV5-1 NA TRBJ2-1 NA
CAWSAWTGSYEQYF TGTGCCTGGAGTGCCTGGACAGGCTCCTACGAGCAGTACTTC TRBV30 TRBD1 TRBJ2-7 NA